Listed below are T cell receptor beta chains from one sample, sequenced in a study of blood T cell repertoires in COVID-19. Sequenced by immunoSEQ multiplex PCR; TCRdb stores in-frame clones only, minus some. The sample includes 95,000 to 150,000 clones, more than 80% of them seen just once. Specimen: peripheral blood. These receptors originate from a man between 40 and 49 years old with acute or convalescent COVID-19. Both conserved end residues are part of each CDR3. A D gene is named only where the DNA matches it firmly. Rows may omit the clone size; those that give it use once, few, many or a size class.

D gene	clone size	V gene	J gene	CDR3 length	CDR3 DNA	CDR3 protein
TRBD1	-	TRBV5-4	TRBJ1-6	16	TGTGCCAGCAGCTTGATAGAGGGGACAGGGAGGTCACCCCTCCACTTT	CASSLIEGTGRSPLHF
-	-	TRBV4-1	TRBJ1-1	15	TGCGCCAGCAGCCGCATGTCAACACTGAACACTGAAGCTTTCTTT	CASSRMSTLNTEAFF
-	-	TRBV6-5	TRBJ2-1	14	TGTGCCAGCAACCCCGGCAGGGCCCTAGGTGAGCAGTTCTTC	CASNPGRALGEQFF
-	-	TRBV7-2	TRBJ2-1	14	TGTGCCAGCAGCTTACAGCGGAGGTACAATGAGCAGTTCTTC	CASSLQRRYNEQFF
-	once	TRBV19	TRBJ1-6	16	TGTGCCAGTAGACCCGGACAGCTCTTAAATAATTCACCCCTCCACTTT	CASRPGQLLNNSPLHF
-	few	TRBV6-6	TRBJ2-3	16	TGTGCCAGCACGAGTTCGGGCGGGGGCAGGACAGATACGCAGTATTTT	CASTSSGGGRTDTQYF
TRBD2	-	TRBV5-4	TRBJ2-1	16	TGTGCCAGCAGCCGAACCACTAGCGGGGTAAACAATGAGCAGTTCTTC	CASSRTTSGVNNEQFF
-	once	TRBV5-1	TRBJ2-7	15	TGCGCCAGCAGCTTGACAACAGGGATCACCTACGAGCAGTACTTC	CASSLTTGITYEQYF
-	-	TRBV15	TRBJ1-3	14	TGTGCCACCAGCAGAGAGGGGGGAGCAAACACCATATATTTT	CATSREGGANTIYF
-	-	TRBV12-3/TRBV12-4	TRBJ1-1	13	TGTGCCAGCAGTTTACGAGAAAACACTGAAGCTTTCTTT	CASSLRENTEAFF
TRBD1	few	TRBV19	TRBJ2-3	14	TGTGCCAGTAGATTACAGGGGAGCACAGATACGCAGTATTTT	CASRLQGSTDTQYF
TRBD1	-	TRBV5-1	TRBJ1-2	16	TGCGCCAGCAGCCAGGACGATGGCCGGACAGGGGGAGGCTACACCTTC	CASSQDDGRTGGGYTF
TRBD2	-	TRBV6-2/TRBV6-3	TRBJ2-2	19	TGTGCCAGCAGTTACCCTCCTTCCCTAGCGGGAGTCAAGGAGAGGGAGCTGTTTTTT	CASSYPPSLAGVKERELFF
-	-	TRBV12-3/TRBV12-4	TRBJ1-5	13	TGTGCCAGCAATAACAGGGTAGATCAGCCCCAGCATTTT	CASNNRVDQPQHF
-	once	TRBV7-2	TRBJ1-2	14	TGTGCCAGCAGCCACGGCGGGGGGACTTATGGCTACACCTTC	CASSHGGGTYGYTF
TRBD2	-	TRBV4-3	TRBJ2-1	14	TGCGCCAGCAGCCTAGGCGGGGGTAGGGATGAGCAGTTCTTC	CASSLGGGRDEQFF
-	once	TRBV9	TRBJ1-6	15	TGTGCCAGCAGCGTAGATCCCAGGGGCTGGGCACCCCTCCACTTT	CASSVDPRGWAPLHF
-	-	TRBV27	TRBJ1-6	13	TGTGCCAGCAGTTTAAGAGAGAGCTCACCCCTCCACTTT	CASSLRESSPLHF
TRBD2	once	TRBV7-2	TRBJ2-7	15	TGTGCCAGCAGCCCCCAGACTAGCGGGGGGTACGAGCAGTACTTC	CASSPQTSGGYEQYF
TRBD1	-	TRBV29-1	TRBJ2-7	11	TGCAGCGTTTCTGGACAGGGCGAGCAGTACTTC	CSVSGQGEQYF
-	-	TRBV9	TRBJ2-7	14	TGTGCCAGCAGCGTAGTCCCAGGAACCTACGAGCAGTACTTC	CASSVVPGTYEQYF
-	-	TRBV5-6	TRBJ1-5	17	TGTGCCAGCAGCTCATCCCTGGTCAGGGGCAGCAATCAGCCCCAGCATTTT	CASSSSLVRGSNQPQHF
-	-	TRBV7-2	TRBJ1-5	13	TGTGCCTCTGTCGGTGATAGCAATCAGCCCCAGCATTTT	CASVGDSNQPQHF